The 6 T cell receptor beta chains listed next were all sequenced from one sample in a study of T cells in Graves' hyperthyroidism and ophthalmopathy. The CDR3 regions of TCR beta were amplified from RNA transcripts. The HTBI primer set served for first-round RT-PCR of the TCR CDR3. In TCRdb, the multiplex PCR reads were re-called with MiXCR into one record per CDR3 protein. The data show hundreds of thousands of distinct CDR3 sequences, about 14% seen once. The source material was blood. The receptors originated from a woman in her forties or fifties with Graves' ophthalmopathy.

With regard to this clonotype: This may be a read error: a much more frequent sequence differs by one nucleotide. The chain recombines TRBV6-5 with TRBJ2-7; 11 nucleotides line up with TRBD2. The CDR3 runs 16 residues. Trimming at V came to 4 bases and at J to 6 bases, leaving 11 bases not matched to a gene. Germline V gene sequence: CDR1 MNHEY, CDR2 SVGAGI. The CDR3 here is CASSLIRLAGSREQYF. DNA for the CDR3: TGTGCCAGCAGTTTAATAAGACTAGCGGGATCCCGCGAGCAGTACTTC.

This clonotype was seen repeatedly, ten times or more. This rearrangement joins TRBV6-1 to TRBJ1-1; D ambiguous. This CDR3 is built from 18 residues. Trimming took off 7 bases at V and 4 bases at J, with 28 bases between the two ends. Germline V gene lookup returns CDR1 MNHNS and CDR2 SASEGT. Here the CDR3 reads CASTDSAIRMRLGTEAFF. CDR3 in DNA: TGTGCCAGCACGGATTCGGCTATTAGGATGCGGTTGGGCACTGAAGCTTTCTTT.

This clonotype was seen ten or more times. V usage is TRBV20-1 and J usage is TRBJ2-1, with a weak D call TRBD2 (5 bases). Trimming removed 3 bases at V and 3 bases at J, with 15 bases between. The CDR3 extends over 15 amino acids. Per germline, CDR1 DFQATT and CDR2 SNEGSKA (reference sequence). The CDR3: CSASWRVGFYNEQFF. CDR3 in DNA: TGCAGTGCTAGTTGGCGGGTTGGTTTCTACAATGAGCAGTTCTTC.

The V and J genes are TRBV24-1 and TRBJ2-3; D may be TRBD1 or TRBD2 (5 bases each). The CDR3 sequence is 15 residues long. Germline CDR1 and CDR2: KGHDR and SFDVKD. V lost 3 bases, J lost 1 base, and 10 bases lay in between. The CDR3 DNA reads as TGTGCCACCAGTGATCGGGGCCTTGGCACAGATACGCAGTATTTT. Its protein is CATSDRGLGTDTQYF.

The table lists this clonotype with a few counts. The chain recombines TRBV12-3 or TRBV12-4 with TRBJ2-5, with 7 bases lining up with TRBD1. V lost 7 bases and J lost 1; bases outside the gene matches: 3. The CDR3 length is 13 residues. The CDR3 sequence is CASTGTVQETQYF. In DNA form, the CDR3 reads TGTGCCAGCACCGGGACAGTCCAAGAGACCCAGTACTTC.

Ten or more counts support this clonotype. The chain joins TRBV11-2 to TRBJ2-3; maybe TRBD2 (6 bases). CDR1 and CDR2 from the germline V gene are SGHAT and FQNNGV. Between the trimmed V and J ends, which lost 5 bases and 6 bases, there was a span of 18 bases. The CDR3 is 15 residues long. CDR3 sequence reads: CASSNPGLPLDTQYF. DNA for the CDR3: TGTGCCAGCAGCAACCCGGGACTTCCCTTGGATACGCAGTATTTT.